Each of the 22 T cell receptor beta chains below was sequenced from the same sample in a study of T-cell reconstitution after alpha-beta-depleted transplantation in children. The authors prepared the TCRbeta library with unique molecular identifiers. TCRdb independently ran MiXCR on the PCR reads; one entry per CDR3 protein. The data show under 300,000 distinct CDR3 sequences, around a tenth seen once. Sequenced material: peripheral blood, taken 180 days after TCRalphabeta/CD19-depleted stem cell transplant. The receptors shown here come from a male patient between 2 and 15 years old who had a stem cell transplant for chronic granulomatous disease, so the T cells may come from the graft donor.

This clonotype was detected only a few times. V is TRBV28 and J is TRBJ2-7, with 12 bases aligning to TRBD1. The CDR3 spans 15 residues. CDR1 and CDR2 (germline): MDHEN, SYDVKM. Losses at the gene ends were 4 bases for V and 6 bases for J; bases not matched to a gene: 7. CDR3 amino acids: CASSSSGTGGGEQYF. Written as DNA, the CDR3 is TGTGCCAGCAGTTCATCCGGGACAGGGGGCGGCGAGCAGTACTTC.

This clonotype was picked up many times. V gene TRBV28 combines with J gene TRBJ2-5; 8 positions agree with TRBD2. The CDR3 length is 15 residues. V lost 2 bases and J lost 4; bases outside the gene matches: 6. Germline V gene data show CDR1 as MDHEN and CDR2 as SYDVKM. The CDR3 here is CASSLGSGRIETQYF. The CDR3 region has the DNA TGTGCCAGCAGTTTAGGGAGCGGGAGAATAGAGACCCAGTACTTC.

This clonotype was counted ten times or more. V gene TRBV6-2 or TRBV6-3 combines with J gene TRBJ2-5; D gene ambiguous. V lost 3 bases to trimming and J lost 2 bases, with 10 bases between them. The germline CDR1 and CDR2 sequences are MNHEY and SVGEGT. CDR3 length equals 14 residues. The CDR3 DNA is TGTGCCAGCAGTTATTTGGCTTTTCAAGAGACCCAGTACTTC. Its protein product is CASSYLAFQETQYF.

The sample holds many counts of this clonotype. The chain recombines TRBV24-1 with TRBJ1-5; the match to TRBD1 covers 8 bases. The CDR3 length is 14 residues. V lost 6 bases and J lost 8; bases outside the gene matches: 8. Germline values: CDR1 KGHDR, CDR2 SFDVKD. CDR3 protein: CATSSGQGREPQHF. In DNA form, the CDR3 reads TGTGCCACCAGTTCAGGACAGGGCAGAGAGCCCCAGCATTTT.

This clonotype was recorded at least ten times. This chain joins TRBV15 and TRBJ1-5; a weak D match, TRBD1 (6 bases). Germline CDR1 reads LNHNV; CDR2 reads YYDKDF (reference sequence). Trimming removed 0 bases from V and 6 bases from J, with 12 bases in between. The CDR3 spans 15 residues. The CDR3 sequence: CATSRDLGAGQPQHF. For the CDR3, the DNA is TGTGCCACCAGCAGAGATTTGGGGGCTGGTCAGCCCCAGCATTTT.

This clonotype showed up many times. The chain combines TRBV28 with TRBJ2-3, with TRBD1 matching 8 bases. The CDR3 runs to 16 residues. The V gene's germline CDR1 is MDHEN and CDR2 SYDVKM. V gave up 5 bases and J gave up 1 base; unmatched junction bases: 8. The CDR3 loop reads CASSPQGARGTDTQYF. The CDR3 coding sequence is TGTGCCAGCAGTCCTCAGGGGGCGAGAGGCACAGATACGCAGTATTTT.

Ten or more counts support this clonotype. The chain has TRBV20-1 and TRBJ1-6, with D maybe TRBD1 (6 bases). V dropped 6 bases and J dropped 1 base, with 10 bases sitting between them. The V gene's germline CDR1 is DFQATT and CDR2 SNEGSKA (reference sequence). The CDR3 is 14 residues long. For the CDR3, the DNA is TGCAGTGCCACAGACAGGTCCTATAATTCACCCCTCCACTTT. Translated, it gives CSATDRSYNSPLHF.

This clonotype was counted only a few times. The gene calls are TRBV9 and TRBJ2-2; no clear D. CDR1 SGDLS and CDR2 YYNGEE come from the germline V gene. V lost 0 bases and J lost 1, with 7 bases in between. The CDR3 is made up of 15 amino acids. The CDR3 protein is CASSVVSGNTGELFF. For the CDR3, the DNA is TGTGCCAGCAGCGTAGTGTCAGGGAACACCGGGGAGCTGTTTTTT.

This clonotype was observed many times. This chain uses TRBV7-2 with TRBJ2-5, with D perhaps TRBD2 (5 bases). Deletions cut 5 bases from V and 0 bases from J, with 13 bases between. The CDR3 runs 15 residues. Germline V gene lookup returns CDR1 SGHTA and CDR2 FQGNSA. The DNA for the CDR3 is TGTGCCAGCAGCCTGGGTAGAGGGAACCAAGAGACCCAGTACTTC. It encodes CASSLGRGNQETQYF.

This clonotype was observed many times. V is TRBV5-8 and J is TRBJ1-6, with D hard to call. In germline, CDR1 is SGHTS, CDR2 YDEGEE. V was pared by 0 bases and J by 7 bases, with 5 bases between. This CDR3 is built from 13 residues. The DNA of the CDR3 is TGTGCCAGCAGCTTGGCGCAGAATTCACCCCTCCACTTT. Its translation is CASSLAQNSPLHF. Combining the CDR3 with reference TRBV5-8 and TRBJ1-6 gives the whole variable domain EAGVTQSPTHLIKTRGQQATLRCSPISGHTSVYWYQQALGLGLQFLLWYDEGEERNRGNFPPRFSGRQFPNYSSELNVNALELEDSALYLCASSLAQNSPLHFGNGTRLTVT.

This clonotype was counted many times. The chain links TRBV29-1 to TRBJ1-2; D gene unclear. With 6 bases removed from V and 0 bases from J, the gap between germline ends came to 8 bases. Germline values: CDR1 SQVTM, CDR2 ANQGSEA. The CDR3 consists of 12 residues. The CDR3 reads CSVADPNYGYTF. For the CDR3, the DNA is TGCAGCGTAGCCGACCCTAACTATGGCTACACCTTC. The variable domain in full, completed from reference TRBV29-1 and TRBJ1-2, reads SAVISQKPSRDICQRGTSLTIQCQVDSQVTMMFWYRQQPGQSLTLIATANQGSEATYESGFVIDKFPISRPNLTFSTLTVSNMSPEDSSIYLCSVADPNYGYTFGSGTRLTVV.

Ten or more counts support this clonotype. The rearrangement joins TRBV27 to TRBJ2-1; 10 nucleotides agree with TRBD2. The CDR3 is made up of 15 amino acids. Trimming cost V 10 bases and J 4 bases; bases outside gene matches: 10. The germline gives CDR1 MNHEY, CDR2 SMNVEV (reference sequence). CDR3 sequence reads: CATQTSGSFYNEQFF. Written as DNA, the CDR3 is TGTGCCACCCAGACTAGCGGGTCCTTTTACAATGAGCAGTTCTTC.

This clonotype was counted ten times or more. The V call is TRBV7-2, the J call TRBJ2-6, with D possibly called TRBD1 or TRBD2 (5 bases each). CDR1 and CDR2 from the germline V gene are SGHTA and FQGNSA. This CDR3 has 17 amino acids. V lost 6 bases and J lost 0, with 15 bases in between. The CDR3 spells CASSHPGRISGANVLTF. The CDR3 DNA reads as TGTGCCAGCAGTCATCCGGGACGGATCTCTGGGGCCAACGTCCTGACTTTC.

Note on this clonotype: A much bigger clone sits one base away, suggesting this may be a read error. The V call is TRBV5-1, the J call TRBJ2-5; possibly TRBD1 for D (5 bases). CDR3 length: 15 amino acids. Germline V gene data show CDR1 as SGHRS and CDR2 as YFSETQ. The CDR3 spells CASSLVDKYQETQHF. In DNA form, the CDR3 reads TGCGCCAGCAGCTTGGTGGACAAGTACCAAGAGACCCAGCACTTC.

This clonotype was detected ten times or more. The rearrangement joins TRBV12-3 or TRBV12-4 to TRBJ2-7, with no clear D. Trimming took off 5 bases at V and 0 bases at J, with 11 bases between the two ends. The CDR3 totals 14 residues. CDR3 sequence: CASSRVSSSYEQYF. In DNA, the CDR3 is TGTGCCAGCAGTAGGGTCAGTAGCTCCTACGAGCAGTACTTC.

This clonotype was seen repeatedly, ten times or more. The CDR3 loop is CASSSGGAEQYF. CDR3 coding DNA: TGTGCCAGCAGCAGTGGCGGGGCCGAGCAGTACTTC. The chain recombines TRBV12-3 or TRBV12-4 with TRBJ2-7; possibly TRBD2 for D (6 bases). V was pared by 6 bases and J by 6 bases, with 12 bases between. The CDR3 extends over 12 amino acids.

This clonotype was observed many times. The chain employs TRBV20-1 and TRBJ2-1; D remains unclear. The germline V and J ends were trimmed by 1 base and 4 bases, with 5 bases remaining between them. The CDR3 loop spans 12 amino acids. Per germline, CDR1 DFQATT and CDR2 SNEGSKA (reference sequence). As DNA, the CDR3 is TGCAGTGCTAGAGTCGGATACAATGAGCAGTTCTTC. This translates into CSARVGYNEQFF.

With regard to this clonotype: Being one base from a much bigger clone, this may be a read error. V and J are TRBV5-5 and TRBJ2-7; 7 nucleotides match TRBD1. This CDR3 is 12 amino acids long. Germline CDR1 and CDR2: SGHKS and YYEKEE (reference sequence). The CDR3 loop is CASTGQAYEQHF. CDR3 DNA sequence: TGTGCCAGCACCGGACAGGCCTACGAGCAGCACTTC.

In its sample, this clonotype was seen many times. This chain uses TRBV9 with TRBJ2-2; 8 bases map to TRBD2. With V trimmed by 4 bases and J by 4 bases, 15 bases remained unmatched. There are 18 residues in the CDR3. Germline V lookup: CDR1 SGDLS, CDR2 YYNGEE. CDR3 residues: CASSPSPPAGVVTGELFF. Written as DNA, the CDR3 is TGTGCCAGCAGCCCATCCCCCCCAGCGGGAGTGGTCACCGGGGAGCTGTTTTTT. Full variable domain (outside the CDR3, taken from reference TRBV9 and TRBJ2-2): DSGVTQTPKHLITATGQRVTLRCSPRSGDLSVYWYQQSLDQGLQFLIQYYNGEERAKGNILERFSAQQFPDLHSELNLSSLELGDSALYFCASSPSPPAGVVTGELFFGEGSRLTVL.

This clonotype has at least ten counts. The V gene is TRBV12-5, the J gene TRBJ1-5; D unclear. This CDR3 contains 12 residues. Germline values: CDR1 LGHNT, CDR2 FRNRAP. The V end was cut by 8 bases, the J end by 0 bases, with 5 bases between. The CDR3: CASPGSNQPQHF. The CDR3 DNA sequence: TGTGCTAGTCCGGGTAGCAATCAGCCCCAGCATTTT.

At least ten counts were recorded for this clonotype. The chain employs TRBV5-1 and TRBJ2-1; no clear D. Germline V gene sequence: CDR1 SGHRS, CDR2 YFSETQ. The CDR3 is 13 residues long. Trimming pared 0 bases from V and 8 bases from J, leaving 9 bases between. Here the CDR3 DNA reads TGCGCCAGCAGCTTGGAGGGTTTTGATGAGCAGTTCTTC. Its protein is CASSLEGFDEQFF. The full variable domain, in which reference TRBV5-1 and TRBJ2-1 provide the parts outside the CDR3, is KAGVTQTPRYLIKTRGQQVTLSCSPISGHRSVSWYQQTPGQGLQFLFEYFSETQRNKGNFPGRFSGRQFSNSRSEMNVSTLELGDSALYLCASSLEGFDEQFFGPGTRLTVL.

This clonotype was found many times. The CDR3 DNA follows: TGCAGTGCTAGAGCCGGGGTGGGAAAGCCTCAGTACTTC. Translating gives CSARAGVGKPQYF. The chain is built from TRBV20-1 and TRBJ2-4, with a tentative D call TRBD2 (5 bases). CDR1 is DFQATT and CDR2 is SNEGSKA in the germline V gene (reference sequence). V lost 1 base, J lost 12 bases, and 16 bases lay in between. The CDR3 consists of 13 residues.